These 20 T cell receptor beta chains came from one sample sequenced in a study of blood T cell repertoires in COVID-19. Assay: immunoSEQ multiplex PCR; the TCRdb copy retains only in-frame clones and omits some. This table has fewer than 70,000 clones, over 75% appearing once. The sequencing sample was made of peripheral blood. These receptors all come from a man aged 50 or older with acute or convalescent COVID-19.

The chain is built from TRBV28 and TRBJ2-4; 9 bases match TRBD1. CDR1 is MDHEN and CDR2 is SYDVKM in the germline V gene. This CDR3 spans 14 amino acids. The V and J ends lost 6 bases and 7 bases, in that order; junction bases with no gene match: 7. The CDR3 protein is CASRVGQGSNIQYF. Written as DNA, the CDR3 is TGTGCCAGCAGGGTGGGACAGGGTAGCAACATTCAGTACTTC.

CDR3: CASSRWDNLAKNIQYF. As DNA, the CDR3 is TGTGCCAGCAGCCGATGGGACAACCTAGCCAAAAACATTCAGTACTTC. The chain is built from TRBV7-9 and TRBJ2-4; TRBD1 is a possible D gene (6 bases). Trimming cost V 5 bases and J 0 bases, with 14 bases left between them. This CDR3 region has 16 residues. Germline assignment: CDR1 SEHNR and CDR2 FQNEAQ (reference sequence).

The V and J genes are TRBV7-6 and TRBJ2-1; no clear D gene. Trimming removed 1 base from V and 5 bases from J, with 6 bases in between. CDR3 size: 13 residues. The V gene's germline CDR1 is SGHVS and CDR2 FNYEAQ. The CDR3 nucleotides are TGTGCCAGCAGCTTAGGGGCCAACAATGAGCAGTTCTTC. Encoded protein: CASSLGANNEQFF.

This chain uses TRBV12-3 or TRBV12-4 with TRBJ2-3; a possible D gene is TRBD1 (5 bases). V gave up 6 bases and J gave up 2 bases, with 9 bases separating them. The CDR3 sequence is 13 residues long. The DNA for the CDR3 is TGTGCCAGCAGACAGGAAAACACAGATACGCAGTATTTT. Amino acid sequence: CASRQENTDTQYF.

The chain's CDR3 is CASSYYSNYGYTF. The CDR3 bases are TGTGCCAGCAGTTACTATTCGAACTATGGCTACACCTTC. The chain employs TRBV6-5 and TRBJ1-2, with D unresolved. V was trimmed by 1 base and J by 2 bases, leaving 5 bases between them. The CDR3 length is 13 residues. Per germline, CDR1 MNHEY and CDR2 SVGAGI.

For this clone: Additional DNA sequences in this sample encode the identical CDR3. The chain is built from TRBV6-5 and TRBJ2-3; D gene uncertain. Germline-derived CDR1 and CDR2 are MNHEY and SVGAGI. The CDR3 runs to 11 residues. V shed 4 bases and J shed 4 bases, with 3 bases lying between them. CDR3 sequence: CASSLADTQYF. DNA of the CDR3: TGTGCCAGCAGTTTAGCAGATACGCAGTATTTT.

This clone has only one observation. The chain joins TRBV9 to TRBJ2-1, with D tentatively TRBD2 (5 bases). Germline CDR1 reads SGDLS; CDR2 reads YYNGEE. This CDR3 comprises 13 residues. V was cut by 2 bases and J by 3 bases, with 6 bases left in between. CDR3 bases: TGTGCCAGCAGCGTCCGGGACTACAATGAGCAGTTCTTC. This translates into CASSVRDYNEQFF.

This chain uses TRBV5-5 with TRBJ2-2; D may be TRBD2 (6 bases). V lost 2 bases to trimming and J lost 6 bases, with 14 bases between them. The CDR3 has 15 residues. The germline V gene has CDR1 SGHKS and CDR2 YYEKEE (reference sequence). CDR3 DNA: TGTGCCAGCAGCTTTGGTCGGGGGATCGCCGGGGAGCTGTTTTTT. Protein product: CASSFGRGIAGELFF.

The chain couples TRBV11-2 to TRBJ1-5; D is unresolved. The germline V and J ends were trimmed by 3 bases and 5 bases, with 8 bases remaining between them. The CDR3 has 13 amino acids. Per germline, CDR1 SGHAT and CDR2 FQNNGV. The CDR3 nucleotides are TGTGCCAGCAGCTTCCAGGTTGATCAGCCCCAGCATTTT. It is translated as CASSFQVDQPQHF.

The table lists this clone with a count of one. The rearrangement joins TRBV4-3 to TRBJ2-1, with D maybe TRBD2 (6 bases). Germline V lookup: CDR1 LGHNA, CDR2 YSLEER. V lost 0 bases, J lost 2 bases, and 11 bases lay in between. The CDR3 extends over 16 amino acids. The CDR3 is CASSQDPGAPYNEQFF. The CDR3 DNA reads as TGCGCCAGCAGCCAAGATCCGGGAGCCCCCTACAATGAGCAGTTCTTC.

This clone was observed a handful of times. The chain is built from TRBV4-2 and TRBJ1-4; possibly TRBD1 for D (5 bases). The CDR3 runs 13 residues. Germline V gene data show CDR1 as LGHNA and CDR2 as YNFKEQ. The germline V and J ends were trimmed by 1 base and 7 bases, with 7 bases remaining between them. The CDR3 reads CASSQGTREKLFF. The CDR3 DNA follows: TGTGCCAGCAGCCAAGGGACACGTGAAAAACTGTTTTTT.

The chain uses TRBV6-5 and TRBJ1-6, with D perhaps matching TRBD1 (6 bases). CDR1 and CDR2 (germline): MNHEY, SVGAGI. The V end was cut by 0 bases, the J end by 14 bases, with 11 bases between. The CDR3 covers 13 residues. CDR3 nucleotide sequence: TGTGCCAGCAGTTACTCGGACAGTACCTCCCTCCACTTT. Its protein is CASSYSDSTSLHF.

The chain couples TRBV18 to TRBJ2-1; 9 bases are a match to TRBD1. V shed 5 bases and J 6 bases; nucleotides not matched to a gene: 8. The CDR3 sequence is 15 residues long. CDR1 is KGHSH, CDR2 LQKENI, per germline. As DNA, the CDR3 is TGTGCCAGCTCAGTGACCTCGACAGGGGGCAATGAGCAGTTCTTC. This gives the protein CASSVTSTGGNEQFF.

The chain is built from TRBV11-3 and TRBJ2-2; 10 nucleotides agree with TRBD1. Germline V lookup: CDR1 SGHNT, CDR2 YENEEA. This CDR3 has 15 residues. The trim removed 5 bases at V and 7 bases at J, leaving 7 bases unmatched. CDR3 protein: CASSDRDRGVGELFF. In DNA form, the CDR3 reads TGTGCCAGCAGCGACCGGGACAGGGGTGTCGGGGAGCTGTTTTTT.

The chain uses TRBV24-1 and TRBJ1-1; D is unclear. V dropped 6 bases and J dropped 11 bases, with 15 bases sitting between them. This CDR3 is 12 amino acids long. CDR1 and CDR2 from the germline V gene are KGHDR and SFDVKD. The CDR3: CATSSGPGYAFF. CDR3 DNA sequence: TGTGCCACCAGTTCGGGCCCGGGGTATGCTTTCTTT.

The rearrangement links TRBV30 to TRBJ2-3, with 10 bases aligning to TRBD2. V was pared by 0 bases and J by 5 bases, with 5 bases of the junction left unmatched. Germline CDR1 reads GTSNPN; CDR2 reads SVGIG (reference sequence). The CDR3 extends over 15 amino acids. The CDR3 spells CAWSVLPSGRDTQYF. The CDR3 nucleotides read TGTGCCTGGAGTGTATTGCCTAGCGGGAGAGATACGCAGTATTTT. The full variable domain, its missing parts supplied by reference TRBV30 and TRBJ2-3, is SQTIHQWPATLVQPVGSPLSLECTVEGTSNPNLYWYRQAAGRGLQLLFYSVGIGQISSEVPQNLSASRPQDRQFILSSKKLLLSDSGFYLCAWSVLPSGRDTQYFGPGTRLTVL.

This chain connects TRBV2 to TRBJ2-1; 8 bases match TRBD1. The CDR3 runs 14 residues. Germline trimming cut 4 bases from V and 7 bases from J; bases unmatched to any gene: 6. Germline V gene sequence: CDR1 SNHLY, CDR2 FYNNEI. The CDR3 DNA follows: TGTGCCAGCAGTGCGCAGGGGGCAGCGAATGAGCAGTTCTTC. Amino acid sequence: CASSAQGAANEQFF.

In DNA, the CDR3 is TGTGCCAGCACCCCACAGAGGAACACTGAAGCTTTCTTT. Amino acids: CASTPQRNTEAFF. J is TRBJ1-1 and V is TRBV6-2 or TRBV6-3; D unresolved. Trimming pared 7 bases from V and 1 base from J, leaving 10 bases between. Germline V gene lookup returns CDR1 MNHEY and CDR2 SVGEGT. There are 13 residues in the CDR3.

The chain employs TRBV4-1 and TRBJ1-5; the match to TRBD1 covers 7 bases. The trim removed 4 bases at V and 9 bases at J, leaving 15 bases unmatched. CDR1 and CDR2 (germline): MGHRA, YSYEKL. The CDR3 is made up of 16 amino acids. The CDR3 spells CASSRGNGQALGPQHF. CDR3 DNA: TGCGCCAGCAGCCGCGGAAACGGACAGGCCCTCGGGCCCCAGCATTTT.

The chain joins TRBV4-2 to TRBJ1-6; D unresolved. There are 18 residues in the CDR3. The germline V and J ends were trimmed by 1 base and 0 bases, with 13 bases remaining between them. Germline V gene sequence: CDR1 LGHNA, CDR2 YNFKEQ. The CDR3 DNA sequence: TGTGCCAGCAGCCAAGTTCTGGCCCGGAGCTCCTATAATTCACCCCTCCACTTT. It yields the protein CASSQVLARSSYNSPLHF.